Included here is one T cell receptor beta chain sequence, with context. Its matching antigen is unknown. This record comes from a study of T cell responses to AZD1222 COVID-19 vaccine. As for the study in general: Both about-4-week and about-12-week second-dose recipients were combined.

TCRdb's copy holds only in-frame clones and misses some; the assay was immunoSEQ multiplex PCR. This table has 95,000 to 100,000 clones, 90% appearing once. Study-level findings and limits: Among the donors, most were white British and more were female, and clonal diversity was possibly underestimated. Variant regions that are unmutated are reportedly the target of nearly half of spike-specific TCRs. Just a handful of AZD1222 recipients were seropositive at baseline.

J was trimmed by 7 bases and V by 10 bases; bases with no gene match: 5. The V gene's germline CDR1 is MDHEN and CDR2 SYDVKM. The CDR3 consists of 12 residues. This sample comprised peripheral blood, obtained on day 0 of AZD1222 vaccination. This clonotype originated in an adult in good health. The V and J genes are TRBV28 and TRBJ1-5; TRBD1 agrees at 9 bases. The CDR3: CATRQGGQPQHF. Here the CDR3 DNA reads TGTGCCACAAGACAGGGGGGCCAGCCCCAGCATTTT. The whole variable domain, filled in from reference TRBV28 and TRBJ1-5, reads DVKVTQSSRYLVKRTGEKVFLECVQDMDHENMFWYRQDPGLGLRLIYFSYDVKMKEKGDIPEGYSVSREKKERFSLILESASTNQTSMYLCATRQGGQPQHFGDGTRLSIL.